The entry below describes one TCR beta chain. This sample stems from a study of T cells expressing NK-cell markers. This CDR3 comprises 13 residues. CDR1 is GTSNPN, CDR2 SVGIG, per germline (reference sequence). TCRdb reanalyzed the 5' RACE reads and collapses them to one entry per CDR3 protein, without DNA. The sample totals 550,000 to 600,000 distinct CDR3 sequences. The receptor was isolated from a man younger than 30 in good health. The sample consisted of blood T cells: a sorted CD56 or NKG2C T cell subset, CD4+ or CD8+ T cells, or bulk PBMC T cells (not recorded which). The chain links TRBV30 to TRBJ2-3; TCRdb calls TRBD2, which cannot be checked without DNA. CDR3 sequence reads: CAGSGSHTDTQYF.